The rows below give T cell receptor beta chains drawn from one sample of a study of blood T cell repertoires in COVID-19. Only in-frame clones appear in the TCRdb table, and some are missing; sequencing was by immunoSEQ multiplex PCR. The table has 70,000 to 95,000 clones, around 90% seen once. The sample consisted of peripheral blood. All receptors come from a man aged 65 to 85 with acute or convalescent COVID-19. CDR3s include the opening cysteine and the closing phenylalanine or tryptophan. The D gene is left open where the match is weak. Clone size is shown for a subset of rows, as once, few, many or a class of expanded clone.

CDR3nt	CDR3aa	v_gene	j_gene	abundance	d_gene
TGTGCCAGCAGCAAGGCCGGGACATCCACCGGGGAGCTGTTTTTT	CASSKAGTSTGELFF	TRBV9	TRBJ2-2	NA	NA
TGTGCCAGCAGTCGACACAAATTCACAGGGGCCTATAATTCACCCCTCCACTTT	CASSRHKFTGAYNSPLHF	TRBV28	TRBJ1-6	few	TRBD1
TGCAGTGCTAGTCCCCCTAGCGGGGGTGACACAGATACGCAGTATTTT	CSASPPSGGDTDTQYF	TRBV20-1	TRBJ2-3	once	TRBD2
TGTGCCAGCAGTTTATCGACAGGGACCACCGGGGAGCTGTTTTTT	CASSLSTGTTGELFF	TRBV27	TRBJ2-2	NA	TRBD1
TGTGCCAGCAGCTTAGCGGCAGGGCTGAATTCACCCCTCCACTTT	CASSLAAGLNSPLHF	TRBV7-2	TRBJ1-6	NA	NA
TGTGCCAGCAGTCCAATATCACCCGGGACAGGGAGGCCCTACGAGCAGTACTTC	CASSPISPGTGRPYEQYF	TRBV27	TRBJ2-7	NA	TRBD1
TGTGCCAGCAGCTTATCTAGACGAAGCACAGATACGCAGTATTTT	CASSLSRRSTDTQYF	TRBV7-6	TRBJ2-3	NA	NA
TGTGCCAGCAGTTACTCGAACCCAGGGCAGTATGGCTACACCTTC	CASSYSNPGQYGYTF	TRBV6-6	TRBJ1-2	NA	NA
TGCGCCAGCAGCCAATGGACAGGTGGTGGGCATGGCTACACCTTC	CASSQWTGGGHGYTF	TRBV4-1	TRBJ1-2	NA	TRBD1
TGTGCCAGCAGTTTGCGAGATACGCAGTATTTT	CASSLRDTQYF	TRBV12-3/TRBV12-4	TRBJ2-3	NA	NA
TGCAGCGTTGTAACAGGTTCTGGTGAGCAGTTCTTC	CSVVTGSGEQFF	TRBV29-1	TRBJ2-1	NA	NA
TGTGCCAGCTCACCAGACTTATTCAGCCGGGAGCTGTTTTTT	CASSPDLFSRELFF	TRBV18	TRBJ2-2	NA	NA
TGTGCCAGCAGCGTAGATCAGGGCATGAACACTGAAGCTTTCTTT	CASSVDQGMNTEAFF	TRBV9	TRBJ1-1	NA	NA
TGTGCCACCAGTGACTCCGGGACAGGGTATGGCTACACCTTC	CATSDSGTGYGYTF	TRBV24-1	TRBJ1-2	once	TRBD1
TGTGCCAGCTCACCAGGGGGACAGGGTAATAATGAGCCCCAGCATTTT	CASSPGGQGNNEPQHF	TRBV18	TRBJ1-5	NA	TRBD1
TGTGCCAGTAGTAGGGGCCAGTTGCTCGTTAACTATGGCTACACCTTC	CASSRGQLLVNYGYTF	TRBV19	TRBJ1-2	NA	NA
TGTGCCATCAGGGGACAGGGGACCACTGAAGCTTTCTTT	CAIRGQGTTEAFF	TRBV10-3	TRBJ1-1	NA	TRBD1
TGTGCCACCAGCAGAGAGGGCAGGGAACGAAATGAAAAACTGTTTTTT	CATSREGRERNEKLFF	TRBV15	TRBJ1-4	NA	NA
TGTGCCAGCAGCTTGACGAGGGATTCACCCCTCCACTTT	CASSLTRDSPLHF	TRBV5-6	TRBJ1-6	NA	NA
TGCGCCAGCAGCCAAGGTCTAGGATCCAAAAACATTCAGTACTTC	CASSQGLGSKNIQYF	TRBV4-1	TRBJ2-4	NA	NA
TGCGCCAGCAGCCAAGGGGGTTCCAGGGTACGTACTGAAGCTTTCTTT	CASSQGGSRVRTEAFF	TRBV4-3	TRBJ1-1	NA	NA
TGTGCCAGCAGTTTATTCTTGTTCAGGCAGGGGGCTTTTACGGTTCAGCCCCAGCATTTT	CASSLFLFRQGAFTVQPQHF	TRBV28	TRBJ1-5	once	TRBD1
TGTGCCTGGATGTCCGTTAACGACCGGGACAGGGGGCTTTTTCAGCCCCAGCATTTT	CAWMSVNDRDRGLFQPQHF	TRBV30	TRBJ1-5	NA	TRBD1
TGTGCCAGCTCTACAATCGCTGGAAACACCATATATTTT	CASSTIAGNTIYF	TRBV18	TRBJ1-3	NA	NA
TGTGCCAGCTCACCACCGAGGACTAGCGGGACCTACAATGAGCAGTTCTTC	CASSPPRTSGTYNEQFF	TRBV18	TRBJ2-1	NA	TRBD2
TGTGCCAGCAGCTCCCCGGGACTAGCGGGGGCGGATACGCAGTATTTT	CASSSPGLAGADTQYF	TRBV7-9	TRBJ2-3	NA	TRBD2
TGTGCCAGCAGCACCCAGACCTGGAGCACTGAAGCTTTCTTT	CASSTQTWSTEAFF	TRBV7-2	TRBJ1-1	once	NA
TGTGCCAGCGGTGGTGGGGGGGGTCTGTTCTTC	CASGGGGGLFF	TRBV11-2	TRBJ2-1	NA	TRBD2
TGTGCCAGCAGTTTATACGGGGAGCTGTTTTTT	CASSLYGELFF	TRBV12-3/TRBV12-4	TRBJ2-2	NA	NA
TGTGCCTCGGGTAGAAGCACAGATACGCAGTATTTT	CASGRSTDTQYF	TRBV11-2	TRBJ2-3	NA	NA
TGTGCCAGCAGTTTTTCCGGGACAGGGAGAACGGATACGCAGTATTTT	CASSFSGTGRTDTQYF	TRBV28	TRBJ2-3	NA	TRBD1
TGTGCCAGCATCCCCCCGGTCTCTACTGAAGCTTTCTTT	CASIPPVSTEAFF	TRBV28	TRBJ1-1	once	NA
TGCGCCAGCGGGAACAGGGGGCGTGACACCGGGGAGCTGTTTTTT	CASGNRGRDTGELFF	TRBV5-1	TRBJ2-2	NA	TRBD1
TGTGCCAGCAGCGTAGTGGATGCAGCGGGGGGGCTGAATGAGCAGTTCTTC	CASSVVDAAGGLNEQFF	TRBV9	TRBJ2-1	once	TRBD2
TGTGCCAGTAGCCGGGACTGGAATCAGCCCCAGCATTTT	CASSRDWNQPQHF	TRBV19	TRBJ1-5	NA	NA
TGTGCCAGCACAACAGGGGGCCTCAGCGAGCAGTACTTC	CASTTGGLSEQYF	TRBV18	TRBJ2-7	NA	TRBD1
TGTGCCAGCAGTGAGCGCGGCTACACCTTC	CASSERGYTF	TRBV28	TRBJ1-2	NA	NA
TGTGCCAGCAGCCGACAGGGTGGGGAGACCCAGTACTTC	CASSRQGGETQYF	TRBV7-3	TRBJ2-5	NA	TRBD1
TGTGCCAGCAGCCGCGGACAGTCGTCCCGTACATACGAGCAGTACTTC	CASSRGQSSRTYEQYF	TRBV5-5	TRBJ2-7	NA	NA
TGTGCCAGCTCACCTGTCAGATACTCCTACGAGCAGTACTTC	CASSPVRYSYEQYF	TRBV18	TRBJ2-7	NA	NA
TGTGCCTGGACCCCGGGACAGAGCACCTATGGCTACACCTTC	CAWTPGQSTYGYTF	TRBV30	TRBJ1-2	once	TRBD1
TGCGCCAGCAGCTTGGCCGCGGCTAGCGGGATAGGGGAGCAGTTCTTC	CASSLAAASGIGEQFF	TRBV5-1	TRBJ2-1	NA	TRBD2
TGTGCCAGCAGTTACTCATGGGGGGGGAATAATTCACCCCTCCACTTT	CASSYSWGGNNSPLHF	TRBV6-5	TRBJ1-6	NA	NA
TGTGCCAGCAGCCACAGGACAGGGTTGAATTCACCCCTCCACTTT	CASSHRTGLNSPLHF	TRBV3-1/TRBV3-2	TRBJ1-6	NA	TRBD1
TGTGCCAGCACTCCGCAGGGAACCCTACAAGAGACCCAGTACTTC	CASTPQGTLQETQYF	TRBV7-9	TRBJ2-5	NA	NA
TGTGCCACCAGCAGAGATGGAGGACTAGCGGGGGGGCCGGCAGATACGCAGTATTTT	CATSRDGGLAGGPADTQYF	TRBV15	TRBJ2-3	NA	TRBD2
TGCGCCAGCAGTCGGACAGGCGAAAATTCACCCCTCCACTTT	CASSRTGENSPLHF	TRBV10-2	TRBJ1-6	NA	TRBD1
TGTGCCAGCAGGCGGAACACTGAAGCTTTCTTT	CASRRNTEAFF	TRBV12-3/TRBV12-4	TRBJ1-1	NA	NA
TGTGCCAGCAGCTTAGGCGGAGCCAACGTCCTGACTTTC	CASSLGGANVLTF	TRBV9	TRBJ2-6	once	NA